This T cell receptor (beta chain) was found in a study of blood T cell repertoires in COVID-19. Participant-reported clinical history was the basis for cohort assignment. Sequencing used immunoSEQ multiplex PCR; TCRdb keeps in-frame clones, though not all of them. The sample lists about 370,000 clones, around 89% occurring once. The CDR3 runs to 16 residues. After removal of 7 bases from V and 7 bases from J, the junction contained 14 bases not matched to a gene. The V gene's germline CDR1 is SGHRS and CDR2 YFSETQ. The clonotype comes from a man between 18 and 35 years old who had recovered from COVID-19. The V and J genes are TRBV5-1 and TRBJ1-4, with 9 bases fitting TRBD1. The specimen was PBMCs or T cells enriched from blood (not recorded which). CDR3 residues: CASASGTGHLSEKLFF. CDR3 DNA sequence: TGCGCCAGCGCCTCCGGGACAGGGCATCTTTCTGAAAAACTGTTTTTT.